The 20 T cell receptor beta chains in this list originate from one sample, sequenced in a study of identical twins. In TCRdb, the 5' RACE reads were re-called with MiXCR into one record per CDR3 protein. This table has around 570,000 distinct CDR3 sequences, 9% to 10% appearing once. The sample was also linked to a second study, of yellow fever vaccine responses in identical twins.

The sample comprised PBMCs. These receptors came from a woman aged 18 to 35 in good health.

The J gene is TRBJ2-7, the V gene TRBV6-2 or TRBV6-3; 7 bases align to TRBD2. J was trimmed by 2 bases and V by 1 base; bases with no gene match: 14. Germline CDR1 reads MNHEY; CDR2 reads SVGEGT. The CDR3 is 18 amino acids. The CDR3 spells CASSYLPRAGEMTYEQYF. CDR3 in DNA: TGTGCCAGCAGTTACTTACCGAGGGCGGGGGAAATGACCTACGAGCAGTACTTC.

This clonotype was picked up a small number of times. CDR3 sequence reads: CSATPAGSQYF. CDR3 sequence (DNA): TGCAGTGCTACCCCTGCGGGGAGCCAGTACTTC. V gene TRBV20-1 combines with J gene TRBJ2-5; D may be TRBD2 (6 bases). Germline CDR1 reads DFQATT; CDR2 reads SNEGSKA (reference sequence). This CDR3 region has 11 residues. Trimming pared 4 bases from V and 10 bases from J, leaving 13 bases between.

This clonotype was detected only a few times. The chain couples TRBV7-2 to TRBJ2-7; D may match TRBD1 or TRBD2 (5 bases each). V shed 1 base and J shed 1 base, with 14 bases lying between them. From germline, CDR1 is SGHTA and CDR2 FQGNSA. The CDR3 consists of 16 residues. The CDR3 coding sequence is TGTGCCAGCAGCTTAGTTCTAGTGGGGGTTTCCTACGAGCAGTACTTC. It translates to CASSLVLVGVSYEQYF.

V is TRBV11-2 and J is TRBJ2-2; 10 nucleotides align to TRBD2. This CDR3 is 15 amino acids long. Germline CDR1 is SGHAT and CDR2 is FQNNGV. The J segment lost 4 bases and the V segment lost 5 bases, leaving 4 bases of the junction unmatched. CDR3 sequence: CASSERGGPTGELFF. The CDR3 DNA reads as TGTGCCAGCAGCGAGCGGGGGGGCCCCACCGGGGAGCTGTTTTTT.

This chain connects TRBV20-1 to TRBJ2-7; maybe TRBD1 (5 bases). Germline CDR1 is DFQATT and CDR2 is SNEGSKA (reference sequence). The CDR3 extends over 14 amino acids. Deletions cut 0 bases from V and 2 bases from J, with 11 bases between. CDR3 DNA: TGCAGTGCTAGAGATTACAGGTTTACCTACGAGCAGTACTTC. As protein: CSARDYRFTYEQYF.

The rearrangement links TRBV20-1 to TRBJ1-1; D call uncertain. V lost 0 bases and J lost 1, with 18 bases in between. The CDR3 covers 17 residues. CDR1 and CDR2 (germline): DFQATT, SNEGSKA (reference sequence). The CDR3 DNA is TGCAGTGCTAGAGATTCGTTAATTAGGGTATCGAACACTGAAGCTTTCTTT. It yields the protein CSARDSLIRVSNTEAFF.

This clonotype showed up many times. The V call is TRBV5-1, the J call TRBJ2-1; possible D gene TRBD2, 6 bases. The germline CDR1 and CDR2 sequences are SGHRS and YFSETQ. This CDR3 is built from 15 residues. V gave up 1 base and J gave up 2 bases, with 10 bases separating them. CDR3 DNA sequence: TGCGCCAGCAGCTTGACTAGCAGCCCCTACAATGAGCAGTTCTTC. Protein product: CASSLTSSPYNEQFF.

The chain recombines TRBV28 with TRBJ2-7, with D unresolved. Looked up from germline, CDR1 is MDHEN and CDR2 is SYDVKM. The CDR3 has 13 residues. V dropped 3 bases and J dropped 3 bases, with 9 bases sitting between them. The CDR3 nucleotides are TGTGCCAGCAGTTTTAGTCTTATCTACGAGCAGTACTTC. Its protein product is CASSFSLIYEQYF.

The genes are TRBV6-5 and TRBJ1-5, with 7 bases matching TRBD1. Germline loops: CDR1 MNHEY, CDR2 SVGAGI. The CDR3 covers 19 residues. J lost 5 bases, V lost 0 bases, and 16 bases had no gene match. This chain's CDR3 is CASSYSLATTGKVHQPQHF. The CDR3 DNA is TGTGCCAGCAGTTACTCCCTTGCCACGACAGGGAAGGTCCATCAGCCCCAGCATTTT.

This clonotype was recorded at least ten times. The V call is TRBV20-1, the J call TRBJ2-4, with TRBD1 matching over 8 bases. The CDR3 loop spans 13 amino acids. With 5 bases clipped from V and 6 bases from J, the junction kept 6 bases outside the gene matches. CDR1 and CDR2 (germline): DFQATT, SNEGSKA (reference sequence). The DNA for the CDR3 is TGCAGTGCTTCGGACAGGGCCGGAAACATTCAGTACTTC. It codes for CSASDRAGNIQYF.

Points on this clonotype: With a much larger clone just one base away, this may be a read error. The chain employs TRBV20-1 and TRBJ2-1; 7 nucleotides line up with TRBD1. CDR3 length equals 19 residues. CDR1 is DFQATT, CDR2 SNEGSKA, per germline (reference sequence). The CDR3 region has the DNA TGCAGTGCTAGAGATAGGACAGGCCCTCACTCCTTTTCCTACAGTGAGCAGTTCTTC. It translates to CSARDRTGPHSFSYSEQFF.

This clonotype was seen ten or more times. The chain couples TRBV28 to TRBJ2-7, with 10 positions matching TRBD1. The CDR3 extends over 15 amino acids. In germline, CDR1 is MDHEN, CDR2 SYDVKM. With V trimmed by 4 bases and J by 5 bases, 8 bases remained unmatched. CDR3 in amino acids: CASSYQGTGVHEQYF. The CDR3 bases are TGTGCCAGCAGTTATCAGGGGACAGGGGTCCACGAGCAGTACTTC. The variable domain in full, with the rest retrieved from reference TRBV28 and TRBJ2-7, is DVKVTQSSRYLVKRTGEKVFLECVQDMDHENMFWYRQDPGLGLRLIYFSYDVKMKEKGDIPEGYSVSREKKERFSLILESASTNQTSMYLCASSYQGTGVHEQYFGPGTRLTVT.

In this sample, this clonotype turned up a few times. The CDR3 sequence: CASSSDRVGIDVLTF. Here the CDR3 DNA reads TGCGCCAGCAGCTCGGACAGGGTAGGAATAGACGTCCTGACTTTC. V gene TRBV5-1 combines with J gene TRBJ2-6; 8 nucleotides match TRBD1. Germline loops: CDR1 SGHRS, CDR2 YFSETQ. The CDR3 has 15 residues. V trimming: 3 bases; J trimming: 11 bases; junction bases outside the gene matches: 10.

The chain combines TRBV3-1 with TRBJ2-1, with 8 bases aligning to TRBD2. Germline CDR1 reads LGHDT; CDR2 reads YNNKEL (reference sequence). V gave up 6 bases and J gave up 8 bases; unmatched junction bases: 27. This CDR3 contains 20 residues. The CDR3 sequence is CASSPRRAGVSLSLSHEQFF. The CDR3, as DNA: TGTGCCAGCAGTCCCAGGCGAGCGGGAGTCTCTCTCTCTCTCTCTCATGAGCAGTTCTTC.

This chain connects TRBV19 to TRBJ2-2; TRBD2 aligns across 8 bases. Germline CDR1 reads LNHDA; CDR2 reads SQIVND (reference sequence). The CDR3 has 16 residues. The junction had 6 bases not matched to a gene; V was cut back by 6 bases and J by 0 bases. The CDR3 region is CASRKERGSNTGELFF. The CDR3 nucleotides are TGTGCCAGTAGAAAGGAGCGGGGGTCGAACACCGGGGAGCTGTTTTTT.

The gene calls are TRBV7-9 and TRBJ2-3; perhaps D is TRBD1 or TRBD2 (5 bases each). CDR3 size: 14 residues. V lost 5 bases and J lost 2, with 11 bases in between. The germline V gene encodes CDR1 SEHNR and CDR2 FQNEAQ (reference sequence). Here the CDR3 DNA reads TGTGCCAGCAGCCTAGAGGGGATCACAGATACGCAGTATTTT. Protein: CASSLEGITDTQYF. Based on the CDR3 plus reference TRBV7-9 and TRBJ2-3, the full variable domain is DTGVSQNPRHKITKRGQNVTFRCDPISEHNRLYWYRQTLGQGPEFLTYFQNEAQLEKSRLLSDRFSAERPKGSFSTLEIQRTEQGDSAMYLCASSLEGITDTQYFGPGTRLTVL.

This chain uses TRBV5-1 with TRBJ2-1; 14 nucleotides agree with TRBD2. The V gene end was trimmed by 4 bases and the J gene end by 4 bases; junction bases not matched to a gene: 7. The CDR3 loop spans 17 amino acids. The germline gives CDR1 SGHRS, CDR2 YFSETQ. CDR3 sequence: CASSQTSGGAKYNEQFF. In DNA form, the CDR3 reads TGCGCCAGCAGCCAGACTAGCGGGGGGGCAAAATACAATGAGCAGTTCTTC.

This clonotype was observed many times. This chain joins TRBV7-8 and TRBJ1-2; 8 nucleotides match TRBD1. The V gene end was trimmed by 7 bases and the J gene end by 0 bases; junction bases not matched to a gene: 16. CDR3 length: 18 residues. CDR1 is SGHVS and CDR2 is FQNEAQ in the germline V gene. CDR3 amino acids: CASKQSDRGLLTNYGYTF. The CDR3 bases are TGTGCCAGCAAACAGTCCGACAGGGGTTTGCTGACTAACTATGGCTACACCTTC.

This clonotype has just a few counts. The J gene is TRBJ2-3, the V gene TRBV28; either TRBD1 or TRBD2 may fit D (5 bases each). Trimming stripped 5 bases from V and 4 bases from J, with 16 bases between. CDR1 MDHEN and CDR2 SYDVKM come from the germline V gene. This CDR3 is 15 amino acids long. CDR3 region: CASSGDVGAADTQYF. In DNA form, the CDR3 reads TGTGCCAGCAGTGGGGATGTCGGGGCTGCAGATACGCAGTATTTT.

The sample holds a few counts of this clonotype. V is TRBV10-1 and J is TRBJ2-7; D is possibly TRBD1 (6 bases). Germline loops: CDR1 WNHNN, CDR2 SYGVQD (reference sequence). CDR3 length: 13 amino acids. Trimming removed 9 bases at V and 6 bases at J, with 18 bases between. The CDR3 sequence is CARSRDTPPEQYF. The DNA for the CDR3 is TGCGCCAGGTCCCGGGACACCCCTCCCGAGCAGTACTTC.